A selection of T cell receptor beta chains follows, all from one sample in a study of neurological immune-mediated disorders. TCRdb fed the 5' RACE reads into MiXCR, producing one record per CDR3 protein. The data contain about 24,000 distinct CDR3 sequences, over 5.5% of them singletons. The sequenced sample was PBMCs. The receptors stem from a woman between 40 and 55 years old in good health. Both conserved end residues are part of each CDR3. The D gene is left open where the match is weak. A row's size may be missing; if present it is once, few, many or a size class.

d_call,v_call,j_call,clone_size,cdr3_aa
TRBD2,TRBV20-1,TRBJ2-7,many,CSAPAGGSSYEQYF
-,TRBV4-3,TRBJ1-3,many,CASSQDRGFSGNTIYF
TRBD1,TRBV11-2,TRBJ1-3,many,CASSSRTGWNTIYF
TRBD2,TRBV6-5,TRBJ2-3,many,CASSYGGTTGADTQYF
-,TRBV14,TRBJ1-6,many,CASSPSGDTFYNSPLHF
-,TRBV5-6,TRBJ2-1,medium-sized,CASSPKIGGEQFF
TRBD2,TRBV5-1,TRBJ2-2,many,CASSRRPGTSGPNTGELFF
TRBD1,TRBV5-1,TRBJ2-7,many,CASSMREGAFYEQYF
TRBD1,TRBV18,TRBJ2-5,many,CASSPLGTGGETQYF
-,TRBV20-1,TRBJ2-5,many,CSGWVSETQYF
TRBD1,TRBV7-8,TRBJ2-2,many,CASSSPGQGISPNTGELFF
TRBD2,TRBV5-1,TRBJ2-2,many,CASSPQNLLAGDGAGELFF
-,TRBV27,TRBJ2-7,many,CASSFKGGYEQYF
TRBD1,TRBV7-2,TRBJ1-2,many,CASSLALGQGRGYGYTF
TRBD2,TRBV5-1,TRBJ2-1,many,CASSLVGTSGTSEQFF
TRBD2,TRBV7-2,TRBJ2-1,-,CASSYRAGDEQFF
-,TRBV5-1,TRBJ1-1,many,CASSLAGGGAIGNTEAFF
TRBD2,TRBV6-2/TRBV6-3,TRBJ2-7,many,CASSSILAGASYEQYF
-,TRBV12-3/TRBV12-4,TRBJ2-3,many,CASSPGARRTDTQYF
-,TRBV27,TRBJ2-7,many,CASSFLGYEQYF
TRBD2,TRBV20-1,TRBJ2-7,many,CSALGREVSYEQYF
TRBD1,TRBV5-1,TRBJ2-1,many,CASSLDPGTGRDEQFF
-,TRBV20-1,TRBJ2-3,many,CSAPSGRGFTDTQYF
TRBD2,TRBV7-2,TRBJ2-1,many,CASSPWTSGSGNEQFF
-,TRBV28,TRBJ2-7,many,CASSLAGSWGTTYEQYF
-,TRBV27,TRBJ1-1,many,CASSFDTNTEAFF
TRBD2,TRBV18,TRBJ2-7,many,CASSPSLAGATYEQYF
-,TRBV5-5,TRBJ2-7,many,CASTLGPDLPGQYF
TRBD1,TRBV5-1,TRBJ1-1,medium-sized,CASSQDRGDAFF
-,TRBV3-1,TRBJ2-7,many,CASSQDLYTIGTKGPLYEQYF
TRBD2,TRBV11-2,TRBJ2-5,many,CASSRRGLAGETQYF
TRBD2,TRBV20-1,TRBJ2-1,medium-sized,CSARDRLANSYNEQFF
TRBD2,TRBV7-2,TRBJ2-3,many,CASRRTSGSTDTQYF
TRBD1,TRBV20-1,TRBJ2-7,few,CSALDRIYSYEQYF
TRBD1,TRBV28,TRBJ2-7,many,CASSTQTGGSYEQYF
TRBD1,TRBV20-1,TRBJ2-1,-,CSAQDRERSYNEQFF
-,TRBV7-2,TRBJ1-2,many,CASSFLGPANYGYTF
-,TRBV6-5,TRBJ2-7,medium-sized,CASSYDRNYYEQYF
TRBD2,TRBV20-1,TRBJ2-3,many,CSARGIAGAGGDTQYF
-,TRBV15,TRBJ2-2,many,CATSRGADTGELFF
-,TRBV7-2,TRBJ1-1,many,CASSSWTGNTEAFF
TRBD2,TRBV20-1,TRBJ2-1,many,CSARSLAGGVRNEQFF
-,TRBV20-1,TRBJ2-1,many,CSARQGPYNEQFF
TRBD2,TRBV7-3,TRBJ2-1,many,CASSPSLAGGNSNEQFF
-,TRBV29-1,TRBJ1-1,many,CSVGRETNTEAFF
TRBD2,TRBV10-2,TRBJ2-5,many,CASRIGGGETQYF
TRBD2,TRBV28,TRBJ2-7,many,CASRSSGITPNYEQYF
-,TRBV12-3/TRBV12-4,TRBJ2-7,many,CASSSSEGSYEQYF
-,TRBV6-5,TRBJ2-5,medium-sized,CASLGETQYF
TRBD1,TRBV5-1,TRBJ2-5,many,CASAGTVSYQETQYF
-,TRBV7-2,TRBJ2-5,medium-sized,CASSLVPGETQYF
TRBD1,TRBV28,TRBJ1-2,many,CASSRQGRGGYTF
-,TRBV5-6,TRBJ2-7,many,CASSLVDSHEQYF